This T cell receptor (beta chain) comes out of a study of identical twins. This clonotype was picked up a small number of times. TCRdb recomputed calls from the 5' RACE reads with MiXCR, one row per CDR3 protein. The sample gives 650,000 to 750,000 distinct CDR3 sequences, 20% to 25% of which show up once; 4.3% is in the top ten. From germline, CDR1 is DFQATT and CDR2 SNEGSKA (reference sequence). CDR3 length equals 12 residues. Trimming took off 6 bases at V and 7 bases at J, with 15 bases between the two ends. This sample was shared with a second study, whose subject was T cells expressing NK-cell markers. This second study notes: Six or seven donors had dominant NKG2C+ clonotypes that comprised about 1.0-8% of their CD8+ T cells.

V is TRBV20-1 and J is TRBJ1-2; the D is unclear. Material: PBMCs. The sequence came from a woman in her late teens or twenties in good health. The CDR3 DNA reads TGCAGTGCGCAAGGGCAGGCTGGTGGCTACACCTTC. The encoded protein is CSAQGQAGGYTF.